Sequencing of this T cell receptor beta chain was carried out in a study of tumor-infiltrating lymphocytes in primary liver carcinoma. CDR1 and CDR2 from the germline V gene are SNHLY and FYNNEI. V gave up 4 bases and J gave up 6 bases, with 7 bases separating them. The CDR3 length is 12 residues. A primer matching the constant region was used to make TCR beta cDNA from approximately 0.45 ug of total RNA. Three nested multiplex PCR rounds, a slightly modified ARM-PCR method, built the TCR beta libraries. Researchers ran the first two PCR rounds for roughly 10 cycles each with TRBV1-TRBV30 forward primers and a C-beta reverse primer. TCRdb fed the multiplex PCR reads into MiXCR, producing one record per CDR3 protein. The sample lists roughly 330,000 distinct CDR3 sequences; roughly 61% were seen once. RNA isolated from unsorted whole blood supplied the blood RNA, with germline DNA also extracted. Chronic HBV infection was present, with no prior treatment.

Sequenced input: peripheral blood. The gene calls are TRBV2 and TRBJ2-1; D is undetermined. The TCR was taken from a middle-aged man with primary liver carcinoma and hepatitis B virus infection. DNA for the CDR3: TGTGCCAGCAGTGCTTTGGGCAATGAGCAGTTCTTC. Its translation is CASSALGNEQFF.